Listed here is a single TCR beta chain. No antigen is known for it. The PCR used 60 Vbeta and 13 Jbeta primers. Only in-frame clones appear in the TCRdb table, and some are missing; sequencing was by immunoSEQ multiplex PCR. The data contain a few hundred thousand clones, about four fifths of them singletons. At collection, donors were nominally healthy, but unrecorded immune exposures were probable. The data belong to a study of cytomegalovirus exposure and HLA in healthy donors. Study results and limitations: The availability of immune exposure information extended only to CMV serostatus. Most sequenced TCRs were rare (though some public TCRs occurred in many donors).

This TCR was sampled from a man between 25 and 39 years old in good health and CMV-seronegative. The sequenced sample consisted of PBMCs.

The CDR3 reads CASSYSIGGATGELFF. The DNA of the CDR3 is TGTGCCAGCAGTTACTCGATTGGGGGGGCCACCGGGGAGCTGTTTTTT. This chain links TRBV6-6 with TRBJ2-2, with D maybe TRBD2 (7 bases). The CDR3 loop spans 16 amino acids. V lost 0 bases and J 4 bases, leaving 12 bases between the germline ends. In germline, CDR1 is MNHNY, CDR2 SVGAGI (reference sequence).